A single sample is the source of the 24 T cell receptor beta chains below, sequenced in a study of cytomegalovirus exposure and HLA in healthy donors. Researchers ran the PCR with 60 Vbeta and 13 Jbeta primers. Profiling relied on immunoSEQ multiplex PCR, and the TCRdb table lists in-frame clones only, not all of them. The sample has 200,000 to 250,000 clones; about 89% are singletons. Sequencing was carried out using PBMCs. The receptors were sampled from a woman between 18 and 29 years old in good health and CMV-seronegative.

This chain joins TRBV7-2 and TRBJ1-2; TRBD1 is a possible D gene (5 bases). Trimming shortened V by 3 bases and J by 8 bases, and 13 bases separated the two germline ends. Germline CDR1 is SGHTA and CDR2 is FQGNSA. CDR3 length equals 13 residues. CDR3 nucleotide sequence: TGTGCCAGCAGCTTTGGCAGGGCGGGGGGCTACACCTTC. Encoded protein: CASSFGRAGGYTF.

The V gene is TRBV6-5, the J gene TRBJ2-7, with 9 bases matching TRBD1. CDR1 MNHEY and CDR2 SVGAGI come from the germline V gene. V lost 6 bases to trimming and J lost 1 base; unmatched junction nucleotides: 7. The CDR3 runs to 15 residues. The CDR3 sequence is CASRDRDRASYEQYF. The CDR3 coding sequence is TGTGCCAGCAGGGACCGGGACAGGGCATCCTACGAGCAGTACTTC.

V is TRBV7-2 and J is TRBJ2-2; 12 bases map to TRBD1. CDR3 length: 14 residues. V lost 6 bases to trimming and J lost 9 bases; unmatched junction nucleotides: 5. The germline V gene encodes CDR1 SGHTA and CDR2 FQGNSA. CDR3 coding DNA: TGTGCCAGCAGGCCGGGGACAGGGGGCCGGGAGCTGTTTTTT. This codes for CASRPGTGGRELFF.

This clone appeared a few times. The rearrangement links TRBV6-5 to TRBJ1-1, with 7 bases matching TRBD1. The CDR3 totals 14 residues. Germline V gene data show CDR1 as MNHEY and CDR2 as SVGAGI. V lost 5 bases, J lost 2 bases, and 5 bases stayed unmatched. The CDR3 spells CASSEQGQNTEAFF. For the CDR3, the DNA is TGTGCCAGCAGTGAACAGGGGCAAAACACTGAAGCTTTCTTT.

This chain uses TRBV5-1 with TRBJ2-1; 8 bases are a match to TRBD2. The CDR3 sequence is 15 residues long. Losses at the gene ends were 4 bases for V and 2 bases for J; bases not matched to a gene: 5. The germline CDR1 and CDR2 sequences are SGHRS and YFSETQ. The CDR3 is CASSRSGSPYNEQFF. In DNA form, the CDR3 reads TGCGCCAGCAGCCGCAGCGGGAGCCCCTACAATGAGCAGTTCTTC.

This clone was detected only a few times. The V gene is TRBV9, the J gene TRBJ2-1, with D possibly being TRBD2 (7 bases). Germline V lookup: CDR1 SGDLS, CDR2 YYNGEE. The CDR3 has 12 amino acids. The V and J ends lost 3 bases and 8 bases respectively, with 9 bases between them. The CDR3 DNA sequence: TGTGCCAGCAGCGGGGGGGGCGATGAGCAGTTCTTC. Translated: CASSGGGDEQFF.

The chain recombines TRBV9 with TRBJ2-1, with D tentatively TRBD2 (5 bases). Germline V CDR1 and CDR2: SGDLS, YYNGEE. This CDR3 comprises 12 residues. V gave up 4 bases and J gave up 9 bases, with 11 bases separating them. DNA of the CDR3: TGTGCCAGCAGCCTTTCAGGAGGTGAGCAGTTCTTC. It specifies CASSLSGGEQFF.

The chain has TRBV19 and TRBJ1-5, with D tentatively TRBD1 (5 bases). Germline lookup yields CDR1 LNHDA and CDR2 SQIVND (reference sequence). This CDR3 spans 14 amino acids. Deletions cut 1 base from V and 8 bases from J, with 12 bases between. CDR3 residues: CASSIGAGREPQHF. The CDR3 region has the DNA TGTGCCAGTAGTATAGGGGCAGGGAGGGAGCCCCAGCATTTT. Looking up the rest from reference TRBV19 and TRBJ1-5 gives the full variable domain: DGGITQSPKYLFRKEGQNVTLSCEQNLNHDAMYWYRQDPGQGLRLIYYSQIVNDFQKGDIAEGYSVSREKKESFPLTVTSAQKNPTAFYLCASSIGAGREPQHFGDGTRLSIL.

This clone showed up just a few times. V and J are TRBV10-1 and TRBJ2-5; D remains ambiguous. There are 13 residues in the CDR3. V was trimmed by 2 bases and J by 1 base, leaving 5 bases between them. Looked up from germline, CDR1 is WNHNN and CDR2 is SYGVQD (reference sequence). DNA for the CDR3: TGCGCCAGCAGTGAGAGGAGCCAAGAGACCCAGTACTTC. Protein product: CASSERSQETQYF.

The rearrangement uses TRBV7-9 and TRBJ2-5; the D is unclear. This CDR3 is 14 amino acids long. CDR1 is SEHNR, CDR2 FQNEAQ, per germline (reference sequence). Trimming cost V 5 bases and J 1 base, with 11 bases left between them. The CDR3 protein is CASSPRSPQETQYF. DNA for the CDR3: TGTGCCAGCAGCCCTAGGAGTCCCCAAGAGACCCAGTACTTC.

There are a few counts of this clone. The V and J genes are TRBV7-8 and TRBJ2-4; 9 bases match TRBD2. This CDR3 comprises 16 residues. With V trimmed by 5 bases and J by 4 bases, 9 bases remained unmatched. The germline V gene encodes CDR1 SGHVS and CDR2 FQNEAQ. CDR3 sequence: CASSPSGGIWKNIQYF. The CDR3 DNA sequence: TGTGCCAGCAGCCCAAGCGGGGGGATTTGGAAAAACATTCAGTACTTC. The whole variable domain, filled in from reference TRBV7-8 and TRBJ2-4, reads GAGVSQSPRYKVAKRGQDVALRCDPISGHVSLFWYQQALGQGPEFLTYFQNEAQLDKSGLPSDRFFAERPEGSVSTLKIQRTQQEDSAVYLCASSPSGGIWKNIQYFGAGTRLSVL.

This chain joins TRBV11-3 and TRBJ2-7; TRBD2 might be the D (6 bases). From germline, CDR1 is SGHNT and CDR2 YENEEA. Trimming pared 5 bases from V and 3 bases from J, leaving 14 bases between. CDR3 length equals 14 residues. Here the CDR3 DNA reads TGTGCCAGCAGCCACACCCGGGGGTTCTACGAGCAGTACTTC. Amino acid sequence: CASSHTRGFYEQYF. Based on the CDR3 plus reference TRBV11-3 and TRBJ2-7, the full variable domain is EAGVVQSPRYKIIEKKQPVAFWCNPISGHNTLYWYLQNLGQGPELLIRYENEEAVDDSQLPKDRFSAERLKGVDSTLKIQPAELGDSAVYLCASSHTRGFYEQYFGPGTRLTVT.

This clone was seen only a few times. This chain connects TRBV7-2 to TRBJ1-1; 7 nucleotides match TRBD1. The CDR3 consists of 14 residues. CDR1 and CDR2 (germline): SGHTA, FQGNSA. The V and J ends lost 5 bases and 4 bases, in that order; junction bases with no gene match: 7. This CDR3 is CASSRTGVATEAFF. The CDR3 DNA follows: TGTGCCAGCAGCAGGACAGGAGTTGCCACTGAAGCTTTCTTT.

The V and J genes are TRBV5-4 and TRBJ2-5, with 9 bases identical to TRBD1. The end of the DNA fits TRBJ2-7 better, so the J call may be wrong. This CDR3 has 14 amino acids. Germline CDR1 reads SGHNT; CDR2 reads YYREEE (reference sequence). CDR3 sequence reads: CASSLGGQGPEQYF. The DNA for the CDR3 is TGTGCCAGCAGCTTGGGGGGACAGGGCCCCGAGCAGTACTTC.

The chain has TRBV10-3 and TRBJ2-1, with 8 bases matching TRBD1. CDR1 is ENHRY and CDR2 is SYGVKD in the germline V gene. The CDR3 totals 15 residues. The V gene end was trimmed by 3 bases and the J gene end by 2 bases; junction bases not matched to a gene: 3. The CDR3 DNA reads as TGTGCCATCAGTGAACAGACAGGGGCCTACAATGAGCAGTTCTTC. It is translated as CAISEQTGAYNEQFF.

This clone was observed a single time. V is TRBV4-2 and J is TRBJ2-3; 8 nucleotides line up with TRBD2. Looked up from germline, CDR1 is LGHNA and CDR2 is YNFKEQ. The CDR3 contains 12 residues. The V gene end was trimmed by 8 bases and the J gene end by 11 bases; junction bases not matched to a gene: 9. The CDR3 nucleotides are TGTGCCAGCGGAAGGTCGGGGGGGAAGCAGTATTTT. Protein product: CASGRSGGKQYF.

This clone was seen a single time. The V gene is TRBV2, the J gene TRBJ1-1; 11 nucleotides align to TRBD1. Germline V lookup: CDR1 SNHLY, CDR2 FYNNEI. The CDR3 covers 14 residues. The V gene end was trimmed by 4 bases and the J gene end by 5 bases; junction bases not matched to a gene: 3. The CDR3 DNA reads TGTGCCAGCAGTGGGGACAGGGGGTGGACTGAAGCTTTCTTT. This gives the protein CASSGDRGWTEAFF.

This clone was observed a single time. In nucleotides, the CDR3 is TGCAGCGTTGAGCTAGCTGCAGATACGCAGTATTTT. Encoded protein: CSVELAADTQYF. This chain links TRBV29-1 with TRBJ2-3; D may be TRBD2 (5 bases). CDR1 is SQVTM, CDR2 ANQGSEA, per germline. This CDR3 region has 12 residues. With 3 bases removed from V and 4 bases from J, the gap between germline ends came to 8 bases.

The DNA of the CDR3 is TGTGCCAGCAGCGTAGCGACTAGCGGGGGCAATGAGCAGTTCTTC. This sequence encodes CASSVATSGGNEQFF. V usage is TRBV9 and J usage is TRBJ2-1; 12 nucleotides agree with TRBD2. CDR1 is SGDLS, CDR2 YYNGEE, per germline. The V gene end was trimmed by 0 bases and the J gene end by 6 bases; junction bases not matched to a gene: 1. The CDR3 totals 15 residues.

The chain employs TRBV7-3 and TRBJ2-5, with a tentative D call TRBD1 (6 bases). This CDR3 region has 15 residues. Germline values: CDR1 SGHTA, CDR2 FQGTGA. V was pared by 4 bases and J by 5 bases, with 17 bases between. The CDR3 DNA reads TGTGCCAGCAGCTCAGGGGACCTCGGTAGCGAGACCCAGTACTTC. Translation: CASSSGDLGSETQYF.

The chain combines TRBV5-4 with TRBJ1-2; no definite D call. This CDR3 is built from 14 residues. V was cut by 4 bases and J by 7 bases, with 17 bases left in between. CDR1 and CDR2 (germline): SGHNT, YYREEE (reference sequence). The CDR3 nucleotides are TGTGCCAGCAGCCTGACACGGACCGGAGGTGGCTACACCTTC. It specifies CASSLTRTGGGYTF.

The CDR3, as DNA: TGTGCCAGCAGTTACGAGGCTAGCGGGACCTACAATGAGCAGTTCTTC. This gives the protein CASSYEASGTYNEQFF. The rearrangement uses TRBV6-5 and TRBJ2-1; 9 bases match TRBD2. The germline gives CDR1 MNHEY, CDR2 SVGAGI. CDR3 length: 16 amino acids. Trimming at V came to 2 bases and at J to 2 bases, leaving 4 bases not matched to a gene.

The rearrangement joins TRBV29-1 to TRBJ2-7; perhaps TRBD2 as D (6 bases). Trimming stripped 4 bases from V and 2 bases from J, with 12 bases between. Germline V lookup: CDR1 SQVTM, CDR2 ANQGSEA. There are 13 residues in the CDR3. CDR3 region: CSVVGGITYEQYF. CDR3 nucleotide sequence: TGCAGCGTTGTCGGCGGGATTACCTACGAGCAGTACTTC.

V is TRBV6-6 and J is TRBJ1-1; D gene ambiguous. Germline-derived CDR1 and CDR2 are MNHNY and SVGAGI (reference sequence). This CDR3 spans 14 amino acids. Between the trimmed V and J ends, which lost 4 bases and 3 bases, there was a span of 12 bases. CDR3 in amino acids: CASSSLGVHTEAFF. Here the CDR3 DNA reads TGTGCCAGCAGTTCCCTCGGGGTTCACACTGAAGCTTTCTTT.